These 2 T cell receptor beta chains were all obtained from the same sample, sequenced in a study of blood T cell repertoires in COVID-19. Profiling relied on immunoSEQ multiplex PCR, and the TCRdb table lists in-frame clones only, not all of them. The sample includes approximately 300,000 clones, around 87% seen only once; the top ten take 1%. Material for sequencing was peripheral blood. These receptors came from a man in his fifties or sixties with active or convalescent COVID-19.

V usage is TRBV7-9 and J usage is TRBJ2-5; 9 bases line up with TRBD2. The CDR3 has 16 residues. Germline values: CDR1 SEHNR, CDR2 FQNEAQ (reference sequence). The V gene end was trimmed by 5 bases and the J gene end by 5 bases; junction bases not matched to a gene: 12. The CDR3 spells CASSTAAVAGVETQYF. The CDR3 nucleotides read TGTGCCAGCAGCACAGCGGCGGTAGCGGGAGTGGAGACCCAGTACTTC.

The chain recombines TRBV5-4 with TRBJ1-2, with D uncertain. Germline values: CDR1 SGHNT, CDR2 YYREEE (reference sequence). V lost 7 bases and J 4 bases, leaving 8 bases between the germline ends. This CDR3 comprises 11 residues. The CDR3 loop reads CASASVYGYTF. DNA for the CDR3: TGTGCCAGCGCTAGTGTCTATGGCTACACCTTC.